This TCR beta chain was captured in a study of blood T cells in healthy people across ages. The CDR3 consists of 13 residues. V lost 8 bases and J lost 0, with 7 bases in between. This clonotype was seen a few times. Its antigen is not identified. A second roughly 6 to 12 cycle PCR used barcoded and J-beta primers. TCRdb reprocessed the 5' RACE reads via MiXCR and lists one record per CDR3 protein. The profile shows about 1.1 million distinct CDR3 sequences, 30% to 40% of them singletons. Each donor was a healthy Caucasian individual from Russia, aged about 6 to 95. General study results and limits: Considered underestimates were the diversity estimates obtained from one million T cells. Expanded clonotype shifts may have been confounded, as the donors had an unknown CMV status. Getting older went along with TCR beta diversity per million T cells dropping roughly linearly.

The sequence was obtained from a young man in good health. Sequencing was performed on blood. The chain couples TRBV12-3 or TRBV12-4 to TRBJ2-2; D uncertain. The CDR3 here is CASHLANTGELFF. As DNA, the CDR3 is TGTGCCAGCCACCTCGCGAACACCGGGGAGCTGTTTTTT.